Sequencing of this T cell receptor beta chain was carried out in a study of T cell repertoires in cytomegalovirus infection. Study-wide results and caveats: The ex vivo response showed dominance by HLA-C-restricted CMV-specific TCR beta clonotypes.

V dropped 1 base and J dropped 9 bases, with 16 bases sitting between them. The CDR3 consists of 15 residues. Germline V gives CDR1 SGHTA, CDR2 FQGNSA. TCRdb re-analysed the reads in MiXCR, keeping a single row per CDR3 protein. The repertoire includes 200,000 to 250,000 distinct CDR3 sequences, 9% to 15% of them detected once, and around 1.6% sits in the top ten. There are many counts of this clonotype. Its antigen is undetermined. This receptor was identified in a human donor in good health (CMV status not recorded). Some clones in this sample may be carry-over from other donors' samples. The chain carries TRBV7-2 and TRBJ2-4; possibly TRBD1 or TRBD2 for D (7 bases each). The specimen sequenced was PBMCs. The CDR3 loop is CASSLVLGGGGIQYF. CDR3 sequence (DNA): TGTGCCAGCAGCTTAGTGCTAGGGGGCGGGGGCATTCAGTACTTC.